This record concerns one TCR beta chain sequence. As yet, its antigen is unknown. CDR1 SGHDT and CDR2 YYEEEE come from the germline V gene. This CDR3 has 13 amino acids. V lost 4 bases and J 3 bases, leaving 11 bases between the germline ends. Donors in the study were healthy people who gave bone marrow. The record originates from a study of cytomegalovirus exposure and HLA in healthy donors. Study-level background: Earlier, approximately 190 million T cells were analyzed, and 117 million unique TCR beta sequences were found among them. Study-level results: In vitro testing confirmed a few CMV-associated chains as specific for CMV antigens. Analyses of presence and absence presupposed an approximately uniform sequencing depth across donors.

Use of 60 Vbeta and 13 Jbeta primers characterized the PCR. Method: immunoSEQ multiplex PCR; TCRdb's copy keeps in-frame clones and lacks some. The table includes about 140,000 clones, approximately 80% detected once. The sequenced sample consisted of PBMCs. The chain is built from TRBV5-6 and TRBJ2-7, with TRBD1 as a possible D gene (5 bases). The source is a male donor in good health and CMV-seronegative. The CDR3 DNA is TGTGCCAGCAGCCCAGGACACAGCTACGAGCAGTACTTC. Translated: CASSPGHSYEQYF.